This passage covers 26 T cell receptor beta chains from one sample sequenced in a study of Tregs in tolerant kidney transplant recipients. Here immunoSEQ multiplex PCR was the method, and the copy in TCRdb shows in-frame clones only, minus some. The listing records about 52,000 clones. The sequencing here drew on CD4+ T cells from blood, taken before the transplant. The source of these receptors is a human donor who received a combined kidney and bone marrow transplant.

With respect to this clone: The CDR3 is cut off 3 residues early in the read; its end comes from the germline J gene. The chain recombines TRBV18 with TRBJ1-1; D is uncertain. CDR3 length: 13 amino acids. The V end was cut by 5 bases, the J end by 1 base, with 8 bases between. Per germline, CDR1 KGHSH and CDR2 LQKENI. The sequenced part of the CDR3 DNA is TGTGCCAGCTCAGGCTCCCGGAACACTGAA. Encoded protein: CASSGSRNTE. The entire CDR3 reads CASSGSRNTEAFF.

About this clone: The CDR3 end is not reached by the read, which stops 3 residues before it; the germline J gene fills it in. J is TRBJ1-2 and V is TRBV7-8, with TRBD1 identical over 7 bases. CDR1 SGHVS and CDR2 FQNEAQ come from the germline V gene. The CDR3 is 17 residues long. V trimming: 1 base; J trimming: 5 bases; junction bases outside the gene matches: 13. The sequenced part of the CDR3 DNA is TGTGCCAGCAGCTTAGAGAACAGGGGCCGCCGTAGTTATGGC. This encodes CASSLENRGRRSYG. The entire CDR3 is CASSLENRGRRSYGYTF.

A remark on this clone: The read ends 3 residues before the CDR3 terminus; that terminus is restored from the germline J gene. This chain connects TRBV6-2 or TRBV6-3 to TRBJ2-5; 7 positions agree with TRBD1. Trimming at V came to 6 bases and at J to 1 base, leaving 5 bases not matched to a gene. The CDR3 totals 14 residues. Germline lookup yields CDR1 MNHEY and CDR2 SVGEGT. The CDR3 loop is CASSFDRAQETQYF. The covered CDR3 bases are TGTGCCAGCAGCTTCGACAGGGCCCAAGAGACC.

As regards this clone: Coverage ceases 3 residues before the CDR3 finishes, and the germline J gene fills in the end. This sequence joins TRBV14 and TRBJ1-2; possible D gene TRBD1, 5 bases. Looked up from germline, CDR1 is SGHDN and CDR2 is FVKESK. CDR3 length: 13 residues. V gave up 3 bases and J gave up 2 bases, with 7 bases separating them. The sequenced part of the CDR3 DNA is TGTGCCAGCAGCCAGGGGCAAAACTATGGC. Its translation is CASSQGQNYG. The CDR3 in full is CASSQGQNYGYTF. The complete variable domain, with remaining parts taken from reference TRBV14 and TRBJ1-2, reads EAGVTQFPSHSVIEKGQTVTLRCDPISGHDNLYWYRRVMGKEIKFLLHFVKESKQDESGMPNNRFLAERTGGTYSTLKVQPAELEDSGVYFCASSQGQNYGYTFGSGTRLTVV.

Details on this clone: The read gets to within 3 residues of the CDR3 end, and the germline J gene fills in the rest. The chain recombines TRBV7-2 with TRBJ1-1, with no clear D. Trimming left V 4 bases short and J 0 bases short, with 9 bases between. This CDR3 contains 14 residues. Germline loops: CDR1 SGHTA, CDR2 FQGNSA. CDR3 in amino acids: CASSSQVMNTEAFF. The sequenced part of the CDR3 DNA is TGTGCCAGCAGCTCCCAGGTAATGAACACTGAA.

Comments on this clone: The CDR3 end falls 3 residues outside the read, so it is completed with the germline J gene. V usage is TRBV6-7 and J usage is TRBJ2-3, with TRBD2 as a possible D gene (5 bases). TRBV6-7 is treated as an ORF (open reading frame) with a function not yet certain. The V and J ends lost 0 bases and 8 bases respectively, with 15 bases between them. The CDR3 length is 15 residues. Partial CDR3 DNA: TGTGCCAGCAGTTACTCGAGAGGGTCGTCGGTTACG. It encodes CASSYSRGSSVT. The full CDR3 is CASSYSRGSSVTQYF.

In regard to this clone: The CDR3 end is not reached by the read, which stops 3 residues before it; the germline J gene fills it in. The chain is built from TRBV19 and TRBJ1-1; 10 bases are a match to TRBD1. After removal of 5 bases from V and 5 bases from J, the junction contained 5 bases not matched to a gene. Germline values: CDR1 LNHDA, CDR2 SQIVND (reference sequence). There are 14 residues in the CDR3. The DNA read from the CDR3 is TGTGCCAGTAGTTTGACAGGGGGCAGAACTGAA. Amino acids: CASSLTGGRTE. The complete CDR3 reads CASSLTGGRTEAFF.

In the case of this clone: Mismatch with germline at one junction end may stem from a read error. The read ends 3 residues early relative to the CDR3; the germline J gene fills the gap. The rearrangement joins TRBV5-1 to TRBJ2-3, with a weak D call TRBD2 (6 bases). Germline lookup yields CDR1 SGHRS and CDR2 YFSETQ. This CDR3 spans 16 amino acids. CDR3 amino acids: CASSLEFSGSTGTQYF. The covered CDR3 bases are TGCGCCAGCAGCTTGGAGTTTAGCGGTAGCACAGGTACG.

Points on this clone: The read comes to an end 3 residues before the CDR3 does, leaving the germline J gene to fill in the end. The V and J genes are TRBV18 and TRBJ1-5, with D maybe TRBD1 (6 bases). The CDR3 sequence is 14 residues long. The V end was cut by 6 bases, the J end by 9 bases, with 18 bases between. CDR1 and CDR2 (germline): KGHSH, LQKENI. CDR3 residues: CASSQGQGPGPQHF. Partial CDR3 DNA: TGTGCCAGCTCCCAGGGTCAGGGGCCGGGGCCC.

The part of the CDR3 DNA that was read is TGCAGTGCTAGATGGTCTAGCGGGGGGAGGGATACG. As protein: CSARWSSGGRDT. The complete CDR3 protein is CSARWSSGGRDTQYF. V gene TRBV20-1 combines with J gene TRBJ2-3, with 11 bases aligning to TRBD2. Read coverage stops 3 residues before the CDR3 terminus; the germline J gene supplies the remainder. Germline V gives CDR1 DFQATT, CDR2 SNEGSKA (reference sequence). The CDR3 has 15 amino acids. Trimming cost V 2 bases and J 6 bases; bases outside gene matches: 7.

To note about this clone: The read terminates 3 residues before the CDR3 end, so the remaining end is supplied by the germline J gene. The chain carries TRBV5-6 and TRBJ2-1; D gene uncertain. The V gene lost 2 bases and the J gene lost 4 bases, with 10 bases spanning the gap. Germline loops: CDR1 SGHDT, CDR2 YYEEEE. The CDR3 contains 14 residues. The CDR3 DNA, read in part, is TGTGCCAGCAGCTTAGAACAGATATACAATGAG. Its protein product is CASSLEQIYNE. The CDR3, in full, reads CASSLEQIYNEQFF.

Of note for this clone: The read halts 3 residues ahead of the CDR3 end, with the missing end drawn from the germline J gene. The rearrangement links TRBV10-1 to TRBJ2-3; 13 bases agree with TRBD2. The CDR3 sequence is 16 residues long. V shed 4 bases and J 4 bases; nucleotides not matched to a gene: 5. The germline gives CDR1 WNHNN, CDR2 SYGVQD (reference sequence). Partial CDR3 DNA: TGCGCCAGCAGTGTACGGACTAGCGGGGGAGCAGATACG. It codes for CASSVRTSGGADT. The full-length CDR3 reads as CASSVRTSGGADTQYF.

In the case of this clone: The read ends 3 residues before the CDR3 terminus; that terminus is restored from the germline J gene. The chain recombines TRBV6-2 or TRBV6-3 with TRBJ2-7; maybe TRBD2 (6 bases). V lost 5 bases and J 0 bases, leaving 20 bases between the germline ends. Germline V CDR1 and CDR2: MNHEY, SVGEGT. This CDR3 has 17 residues. CDR3 DNA, as far as it was read: TGTGCCAGCAGTCGTAAAGGTCGAGCGGGCCCCTCCTACGAG. Its translation is CASSRKGRAGPSYE. The CDR3 in its entirety is CASSRKGRAGPSYEQYF.

Comments on this clone: Read sequence stops 3 residues before the CDR3 end, and the germline J gene provides the missing end. The rearrangement joins TRBV2 to TRBJ1-2; maybe TRBD1 (6 bases). V dropped 8 bases and J dropped 4 bases, with 11 bases sitting between them. This CDR3 region has 12 residues. Germline values: CDR1 SNHLY, CDR2 FYNNEI. The CDR3 is CASGQGSYGYTF. The CDR3 bases that were read are TGTGCCAGCGGGCAGGGGAGCTATGGC.

Regarding this clone: The CDR3 extends 3 residues past the end of the read, so its final part is completed from the germline J gene. This rearrangement joins TRBV6-1 to TRBJ2-3, with D maybe TRBD2 (6 bases). Looked up from germline, CDR1 is MNHNS and CDR2 is SASEGT. The CDR3 loop spans 14 amino acids. V lost 4 bases and J 8 bases, leaving 16 bases between the germline ends. Incomplete CDR3 DNA: TGTGCCAGCAGTGTCTCGGGGAGGCCCTTTACG. Its protein product is CASSVSGRPFT. The whole CDR3 region reads CASSVSGRPFTQYF.

With regard to this clone: The DNA ends 3 residues before the CDR3 does, and the rest of the CDR3 is filled in from the germline J gene. V usage is TRBV5-1 and J usage is TRBJ1-1, with 7 nucleotides matching TRBD1. V was pared by 4 bases and J by 1 base, with 4 bases of the junction left unmatched. CDR1 and CDR2 (germline): SGHRS, YFSETQ. The CDR3 spans 14 residues. Partial CDR3 DNA: TGCGCCAGCAGCCTGGGACAGAGGAACACTGAA. Translation: CASSLGQRNTE. Given in full, the CDR3 is CASSLGQRNTEAFF.

As to this clone: The CDR3 goes on 3 residues after the read ends, and that part is filled in from the germline J gene. The rearrangement links TRBV19 to TRBJ1-2; D is possibly TRBD1 (5 bases). Deletions cut 5 bases from V and 3 bases from J, with 10 bases between. The germline CDR1 and CDR2 sequences are LNHDA and SQIVND (reference sequence). The CDR3 runs 13 residues. CDR3 DNA (partial): TGTGCCAGTAGTTTGGGCAGGGACTATGGC. Protein sequence: CASSLGRDYG. Given in full, the CDR3 is CASSLGRDYGYTF.

A note on this clone: The read ends 3 residues early relative to the CDR3; the germline J gene fills the gap. V gene TRBV18 combines with J gene TRBJ2-1, with 12 bases fitting TRBD2. Germline V gene data show CDR1 as KGHSH and CDR2 as LQKENI. CDR3 length: 16 amino acids. V was pared by 3 bases and J by 7 bases, with 7 bases of the junction left unmatched. CDR3 sequence reads: CASSPTLAGGRNEQFF. The DNA read from the CDR3 is TGTGCCAGCTCACCCACTCTAGCGGGAGGGCGGAATGAG.

On this clone: The read comes to an end 3 residues before the CDR3 does, leaving the germline J gene to fill in the end. This chain connects TRBV29-1 to TRBJ2-2; a possible D gene is TRBD2 (5 bases). Trimming stripped 7 bases from V and 2 bases from J, with 14 bases between. The length of the CDR3 is 14 residues. CDR1 and CDR2 from the germline V gene are SQVTM and ANQGSEA. The sequenced part of the CDR3 DNA is TGCAGCGCGCCCGGACGGGGAAACACCGGGGAG. As protein: CSAPGRGNTGE. From start to end, the CDR3 is CSAPGRGNTGELFF.

As regards this clone: The read is 3 residues too short to cover the CDR3 end, so that end is filled in from the germline J gene. The V gene is TRBV23-1, the J gene TRBJ2-2, with D possibly TRBD2 on 6 matching bases. TRBV23-1 counts as an open reading frame of uncertain function. The CDR3 is 17 residues long. The V end lost 6 bases, the J end lost 3 bases, and 20 bases lay between the germline ends. The DNA read from the CDR3 is TGCGCCAGCAGCGGTTTTCATACTAGCCGCTACACCGGGGAG. This codes for CASSGFHTSRYTGE. The whole CDR3 sequence reads CASSGFHTSRYTGELFF.

For this clone: The read is 3 residues too short to cover the CDR3 end, so that end is filled in from the germline J gene. This chain uses TRBV2 with TRBJ1-1; unclear D gene. Deletions cut 6 bases from V and 5 bases from J, with 16 bases between. The length of the CDR3 is 14 residues. Per the germline V gene, CDR1 is SNHLY and CDR2 is FYNNEI. The CDR3 region is CASRYLSTETEAFF. The CDR3 bases that were read are TGTGCCAGCAGGTACCTCTCAACAGAGACTGAA.

A remark on this clone: The CDR3 is cut off 3 residues early in the read; its end comes from the germline J gene. V usage is TRBV19 and J usage is TRBJ1-2, with 9 bases identical to TRBD1. Per germline, CDR1 LNHDA and CDR2 SQIVND (reference sequence). There are 14 residues in the CDR3. CDR3 region: CASSARGQGEGYTF. The DNA read from the CDR3 is TGTGCCAGTAGTGCCCGGGGACAGGGCGAAGGC. Based on the CDR3 plus reference TRBV19 and TRBJ1-2, the full variable domain is DGGITQSPKYLFRKEGQNVTLSCEQNLNHDAMYWYRQDPGQGLRLIYYSQIVNDFQKGDIAEGYSVSREKKESFPLTVTSAQKNPTAFYLCASSARGQGEGYTFGSGTRLTVV.

Details on this clone: The read comes to an end 3 residues before the CDR3 does, leaving the germline J gene to fill in the end. The chain uses TRBV18 and TRBJ1-1; 7 nucleotides line up with TRBD1. Germline V gene sequence: CDR1 KGHSH, CDR2 LQKENI. CDR3 size: 15 residues. V was clipped by 1 base and J by 3 bases; unmatched bases: 5. CDR3 protein: CASSPLEQGYTEAFF. The covered CDR3 bases are TGTGCCAGCTCACCACTAGAACAGGGGTACACTGAA.

Points on this clone: The read gets to within 3 residues of the CDR3 end, and the germline J gene fills in the rest. Other DNA sequences in the sample encode the same CDR3. The chain recombines TRBV7-9 with TRBJ2-5, with 15 bases matching TRBD2. Germline V gives CDR1 SEHNR, CDR2 FQNEAQ (reference sequence). The CDR3 consists of 15 residues. The junction had 2 bases not matched to a gene; V was cut back by 5 bases and J by 4 bases. CDR3 residues: CASSTGLAGGETQYF. Partial CDR3 DNA: TGTGCCAGCAGCACGGGACTAGCGGGAGGAGAGACC.

Comment on this clone: The read ends 3 residues early relative to the CDR3; the germline J gene fills the gap. V usage is TRBV18 and J usage is TRBJ1-5; 7 bases line up with TRBD1. The CDR3 sequence is 15 residues long. V lost 3 bases and J lost 6; bases outside the gene matches: 8. Germline CDR1 and CDR2: KGHSH and LQKENI. CDR3 loop: CASSPGQVATQPQHF. Partial CDR3 DNA: TGTGCCAGCTCACCTGGACAGGTCGCGACTCAGCCC.

A note on this clone: Read data end 3 residues before the CDR3 end; the end is taken from the germline J gene. The V call is TRBV5-1, the J call TRBJ2-2, with a tentative D call TRBD2 (5 bases). CDR3 length: 15 residues. V lost 2 bases, J lost 4 bases, and 12 bases lay in between. The V gene's germline CDR1 is SGHRS and CDR2 YFSETQ. CDR3 DNA (partial): TGCGCCAGCAGCTTAGGACTCCCGGGCACCGGGGAG. This codes for CASSLGLPGTGE. The whole CDR3 region reads CASSLGLPGTGELFF. The whole variable domain, remainder taken from reference TRBV5-1 and TRBJ2-2, is KAGVTQTPRYLIKTRGQQVTLSCSPISGHRSVSWYQQTPGQGLQFLFEYFSETQRNKGNFPGRFSGRQFSNSRSEMNVSTLELGDSALYLCASSLGLPGTGELFFGEGSRLTVL.